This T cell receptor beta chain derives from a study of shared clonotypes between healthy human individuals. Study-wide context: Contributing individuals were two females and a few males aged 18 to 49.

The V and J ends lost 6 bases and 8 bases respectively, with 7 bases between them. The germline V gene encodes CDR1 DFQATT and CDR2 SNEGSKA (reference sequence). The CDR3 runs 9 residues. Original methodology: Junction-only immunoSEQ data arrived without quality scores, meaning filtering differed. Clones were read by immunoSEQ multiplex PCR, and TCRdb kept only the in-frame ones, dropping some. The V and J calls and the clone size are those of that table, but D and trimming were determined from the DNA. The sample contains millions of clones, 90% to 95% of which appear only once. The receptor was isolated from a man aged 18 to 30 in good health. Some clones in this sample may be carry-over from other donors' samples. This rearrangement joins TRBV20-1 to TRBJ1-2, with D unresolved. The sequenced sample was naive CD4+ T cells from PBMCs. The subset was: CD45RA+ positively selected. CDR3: CSAEPGYTF. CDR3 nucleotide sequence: TGCAGTGCAGAGCCCGGCTACACCTTC.